Described below is a single T cell receptor beta chain sequence and its context. Its antigen is not known. Every donor had blood drawn once into heparin, around 120 mL on average. Staining for CD45RO/CCR7/CD25/CD127/CD95/CD27 allowed sorting of CD4+ naive, central memory, regulatory and stem cell-like memory cells. This record belongs to a study of beta chain features in type 1 diabetes. General study points: Sampled from patients, naive, central memory and Treg TCRB repertoires appeared more similar than those sampled from healthy donors. PCR, the amplification step, might favor shorter templates, equally in patients and controls.

Losses at the gene ends were 4 bases for V and 2 bases for J; bases not matched to a gene: 7. Germline lookup yields CDR1 MDHEN and CDR2 SYDVKM. The CDR3 totals 15 residues. The whole isolated RNA underwent reverse transcription, so sequencing captured expressed TCRB transcripts. Clones were read by immunoSEQ multiplex PCR, and TCRdb kept only the in-frame ones, dropping some. The sample lists over 500,000 clones; 15% to 17% were seen once. The chain uses TRBV28 and TRBJ2-7; TRBD2 agrees at 8 bases. This receptor was obtained from a man younger than 30 in good health. The specimen sequenced was naive CD4+ T cells from blood. The CDR3 region has the DNA TGTGCCAGCAGTTCCCCCACAGCGGGGGCCTACGAGCAGTACTTC. Its translation is CASSSPTAGAYEQYF. Full variable domain (remainder filled in from reference TRBV28 and TRBJ2-7): DVKVTQSSRYLVKRTGEKVFLECVQDMDHENMFWYRQDPGLGLRLIYFSYDVKMKEKGDIPEGYSVSREKKERFSLILESASTNQTSMYLCASSSPTAGAYEQYFGPGTRLTVT.